Following are 8 T cell receptor beta chains from one sample sequenced in a study of T cell responses to AZD1222 COVID-19 vaccine (dated by TCRdb to about 2021). The time point label for this specimen denotes: baseline before first vaccination. The library was made by the immunoSEQ multiplex PCR assay. The table comes from immuneACCESS by way of TCRdb, which keeps in-frame sequences with V and J called. Part of the clones is missing from these tables; in studies checked, under half for an unresolved V gene and the rest for unknown reasons. The sample contains approximately 150,000 clones, 70% to 90% of them found a single time. Approximately 2.3% of the sample comes from the top ten. Specimen: peripheral blood, collected on day 0 of AZD1222 vaccination. The receptors come from an adult in good health.

J is TRBJ1-3 and V is TRBV7-2; maybe TRBD1 (5 bases). Germline values: CDR1 SGHTA, CDR2 FQGNSA. V was shortened by 5 bases and J by 0 bases, with 8 bases between the two germline ends. CDR3 length: 14 residues. The CDR3, as DNA: TGTGCCAGCAGCACAGGACTCTCTGGAAACACCATATATTTT. This encodes CASSTGLSGNTIYF.

This clone has only a few counts. The chain carries TRBV7-2 and TRBJ2-7; possible D gene TRBD1, 6 bases. V was clipped by 7 bases and J by 4 bases, with 17 bases between them. The CDR3 runs to 14 residues. Germline V gene lookup returns CDR1 SGHTA and CDR2 FQGNSA. As DNA, the CDR3 is TGTGCCAGCACCCCCTCGCAGGGGCGGTACGAGCAGTACTTC. Protein sequence: CASTPSQGRYEQYF. Complete variable domain (other parts from reference TRBV7-2 and TRBJ2-7): GAGVSQSPSNKVTEKGKDVELRCDPISGHTALYWYRQSLGQGLEFLIYFQGNSAPDKSGLPSDRFSAERTGGSVSTLTIQRTQQEDSAVYLCASTPSQGRYEQYFGPGTRLTVT.

CDR3 DNA sequence: TGTGCCAGCAGTTTGGTCCCCTCTTCCTCCGATACGCAGTATTTT. Translation: CASSLVPSSSDTQYF. The chain employs TRBV27 and TRBJ2-3; no firm D call. V was pared by 3 bases and J by 6 bases, with 16 bases between. CDR1 is MNHEY and CDR2 is SMNVEV in the germline V gene (reference sequence). This CDR3 comprises 15 residues.

DNA for the CDR3: TGTGCCAGCAGCGTATCGGTGTTCAAGAACACTGAAGCTTTCTTT. Translating gives CASSVSVFKNTEAFF. The J gene is TRBJ1-1, the V gene TRBV9; no clear D gene. Deletions cut 1 base from V and 1 base from J, with 11 bases between. The CDR3 loop spans 15 amino acids. The germline V gene encodes CDR1 SGDLS and CDR2 YYNGEE. The full variable domain, in which reference TRBV9 and TRBJ1-1 provide the parts outside the CDR3, is DSGVTQTPKHLITATGQRVTLRCSPRSGDLSVYWYQQSLDQGLQFLIQYYNGEERAKGNILERFSAQQFPDLHSELNLSSLELGDSALYFCASSVSVFKNTEAFFGQGTRLTVV.

The chain carries TRBV5-8 and TRBJ1-1; a possible D gene is TRBD1 (6 bases). Trimming removed 4 bases from V and 5 bases from J, with 15 bases in between. Germline assignment: CDR1 SGHTS and CDR2 YDEGEE. The length of the CDR3 is 14 residues. CDR3 nucleotides: TGTGCCAGCAGCCTAAGGGGGGTAATAACTGAAGCTTTCTTT. Translated: CASSLRGVITEAFF.

J is TRBJ1-3 and V is TRBV7-8, with a weak D call TRBD1 (6 bases). In germline, CDR1 is SGHVS, CDR2 FQNEAQ. There are 16 residues in the CDR3. With 4 bases removed from V and 4 bases from J, the gap between germline ends came to 17 bases. The CDR3 region has the DNA TGTGCCAGCAGCTACTCCCACAGGGCGCAGGGAAACACCATATATTTT. It encodes CASSYSHRAQGNTIYF. Full variable domain (missing parts from reference TRBV7-8 and TRBJ1-3): GAGVSQSPRYKVAKRGQDVALRCDPISGHVSLFWYQQALGQGPEFLTYFQNEAQLDKSGLPSDRFFAERPEGSVSTLKIQRTQQEDSAVYLCASSYSHRAQGNTIYFGEGSWLTVV.

The genes are TRBV30 and TRBJ2-7; D is unclear. Trimming removed 1 base at V and 6 bases at J, with 7 bases between. Germline V CDR1 and CDR2: GTSNPN, SVGIG (reference sequence). The CDR3 runs to 11 residues. CDR3 DNA: TGTGCCTGGAGTGGGGGTGGCGAGCAGTACTTC. Its protein product is CAWSGGGEQYF.

The rearrangement links TRBV7-2 to TRBJ1-1; D is unresolved. This CDR3 comprises 13 residues. The ends were cut back, 1 base at V and 4 bases at J, with 7 bases in the middle. Germline CDR1 and CDR2: SGHTA and FQGNSA. The CDR3 DNA reads as TGTGCCAGCAGCTTAGACCTATCCACTGAAGCTTTCTTT. Translation: CASSLDLSTEAFF.